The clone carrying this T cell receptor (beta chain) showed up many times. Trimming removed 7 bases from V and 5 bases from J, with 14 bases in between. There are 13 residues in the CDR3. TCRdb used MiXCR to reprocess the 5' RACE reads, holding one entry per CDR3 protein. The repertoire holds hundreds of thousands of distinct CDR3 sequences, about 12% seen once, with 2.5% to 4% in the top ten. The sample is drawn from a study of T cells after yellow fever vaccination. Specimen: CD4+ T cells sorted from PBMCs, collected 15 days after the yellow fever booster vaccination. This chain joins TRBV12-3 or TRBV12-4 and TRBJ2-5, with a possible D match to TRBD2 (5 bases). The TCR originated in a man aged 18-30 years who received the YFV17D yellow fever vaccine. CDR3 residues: CASNGGTGETQYF. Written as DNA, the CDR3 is TGTGCCAGCAACGGTGGAACGGGGGAGACCCAGTACTTC.